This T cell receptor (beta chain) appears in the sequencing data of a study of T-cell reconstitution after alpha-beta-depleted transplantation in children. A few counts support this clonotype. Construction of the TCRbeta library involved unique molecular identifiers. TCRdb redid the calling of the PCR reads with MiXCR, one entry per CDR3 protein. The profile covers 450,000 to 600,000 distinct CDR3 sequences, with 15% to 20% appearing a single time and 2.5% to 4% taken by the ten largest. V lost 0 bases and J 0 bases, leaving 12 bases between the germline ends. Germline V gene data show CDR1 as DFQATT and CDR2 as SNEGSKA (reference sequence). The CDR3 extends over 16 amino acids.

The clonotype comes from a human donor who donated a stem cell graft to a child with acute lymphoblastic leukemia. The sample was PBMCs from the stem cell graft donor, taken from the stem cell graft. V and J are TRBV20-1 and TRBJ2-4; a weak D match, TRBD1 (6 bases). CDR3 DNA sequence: TGCAGTGCTAGAGATGGACAGTTTATAGCCAAAAACATTCAGTACTTC. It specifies CSARDGQFIAKNIQYF.